Included here is one T cell receptor (beta chain) sequence, with context. Its target is unknown. Trimming cost V 4 bases and J 0 bases; bases outside gene matches: 13. The CDR3 length is 20 residues. CDR1 and CDR2 from the germline V gene are MGHRA and YSYEKL. The data belong to a study of cytomegalovirus exposure and HLA in healthy donors. Study-wide points: In a later analysis, most CMV-associated TCR beta chains appeared HLA-restricted.

PCR used 60 Vbeta primers and 13 Jbeta primers. Sequencing used immunoSEQ multiplex PCR; TCRdb keeps in-frame clones, though not all of them. The sample has tens of thousands of clones, approximately 84% seen once. The sequence came from a man aged 18 to 29 in good health and CMV-seronegative. The chain has TRBV4-1 and TRBJ1-4, with 11 bases matching TRBD1. Sequenced input: PBMCs. The CDR3 sequence is CASSRLSGQGAPPTNEKLFF. The CDR3 DNA follows: TGCGCCAGCAGCCGCTTAAGCGGACAGGGGGCACCCCCAACTAATGAAAAACTGTTTTTT.